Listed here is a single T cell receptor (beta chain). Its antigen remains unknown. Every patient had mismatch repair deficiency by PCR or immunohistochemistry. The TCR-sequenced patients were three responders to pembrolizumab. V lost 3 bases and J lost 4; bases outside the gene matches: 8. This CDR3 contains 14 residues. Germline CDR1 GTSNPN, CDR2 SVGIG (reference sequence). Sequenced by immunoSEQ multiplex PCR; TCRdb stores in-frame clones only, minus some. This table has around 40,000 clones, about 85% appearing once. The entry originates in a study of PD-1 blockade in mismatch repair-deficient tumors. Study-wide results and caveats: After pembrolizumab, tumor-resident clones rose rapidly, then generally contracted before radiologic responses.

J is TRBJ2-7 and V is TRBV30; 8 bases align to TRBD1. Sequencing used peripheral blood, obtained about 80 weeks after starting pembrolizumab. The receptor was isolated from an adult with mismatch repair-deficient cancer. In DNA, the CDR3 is TGTGCCTGGAGCCTTGGACAGGGCCCTTACGAGCAGTACTTC. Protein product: CAWSLGQGPYEQYF.